The entry below describes one TCR beta chain. This sample was included in a study of blood T cell repertoires in COVID-19. Original methodology: Cell counts per sample came from amplifying reference gene primers. Repertoires were generated with immunoSEQ multiplex PCR, while TCRdb's copy carries only in-frame clones and drops some. V and J calls and clone size are copied from that table; D and trimming were computed from the DNA. The data contain around 76,000 clones, roughly four fifths of them seen just once; the ten biggest clones take up approximately 0.8%. The CDR3 runs 15 residues. With 1 base clipped from V and 3 bases from J, the junction kept 4 bases outside the gene matches. Germline CDR1 reads SGHAT; CDR2 reads FQNNGV.

The sample taken for sequencing was peripheral blood. The J gene is TRBJ2-3, the V gene TRBV11-2; 7 bases match TRBD2. The TCR was taken from a woman aged 65 to 85 with acute or convalescent COVID-19. CDR3 region: CASSLAGGLTDTQYF. CDR3 in DNA: TGTGCCAGCAGCTTAGCGGGGGGACTGACAGATACGCAGTATTTT. Filled out from reference TRBV11-2 and TRBJ2-3, the complete variable domain reads EAGVAQSPRYKIIEKRQSVAFWCNPISGHATLYWYQQILGQGPKLLIQFQNNGVVDDSQLPKDRFSAERLKGVDSTLKIQPAKLEDSAVYLCASSLAGGLTDTQYFGPGTRLTVL.